A selection of T cell receptor beta chains follows, all from one sample in a study of blood T cells in healthy people across ages. Via MiXCR, TCRdb re-called the 5' RACE reads, giving one row per CDR3 protein. The sample includes some 920,000 distinct CDR3 sequences, approximately 50% seen only once; the top ten take about a fifth. Sequenced material: blood. These receptors all come from a woman between 55 and 75 years old in good health. Both conserved end residues are part of each CDR3. A D gene is named only where the DNA matches it firmly. Clone sizes are given selectively: once, few, many, or a class where the clone is expanded.

CDR3aa: CASSPLAGSRYEQFF; CDR3nt: TGTGCCAGCAGTCCCCTAGCGGGATCCAGGTACGAGCAGTTCTTC; j_gene: TRBJ2-1; abundance: -; d_gene: TRBD2; v_gene: TRBV2
CDR3aa: CASSGQQSSYNEQFF; CDR3nt: TGTGCCAGCAGCGGACAGCAGAGCTCCTACAATGAGCAGTTCTTC; j_gene: TRBJ2-1; abundance: -; d_gene: -; v_gene: TRBV7-9
CDR3aa: CASSSRPGDEFF; CDR3nt: TGTGCCAGCAGTTCCCGTCCAGGTGATGAGTTCTTC; j_gene: TRBJ2-1; abundance: -; d_gene: -; v_gene: TRBV12-3/TRBV12-4
CDR3aa: CASSRIRGSLRDGYTF; CDR3nt: TGTGCCAGCAGCCGGATCAGGGGCTCGCTGCGGGATGGCTACACCTTC; j_gene: TRBJ1-2; abundance: few; d_gene: -; v_gene: TRBV4-2
CDR3aa: CSARGIGATGTQYF; CDR3nt: TGCAGTGCTAGAGGAATAGGGGCTACCGGGACCCAGTACTTC; j_gene: TRBJ2-5; abundance: -; d_gene: -; v_gene: TRBV20-1
CDR3aa: CASSASLAETQYF; CDR3nt: TGTGCCAGCAGCGCCAGTTTAGCGGAGACCCAGTACTTC; j_gene: TRBJ2-5; abundance: few; d_gene: -; v_gene: TRBV11-2
CDR3aa: CASSFVWGTDTQYF; CDR3nt: TGTGCCAGCAGTTTTGTGTGGGGAACAGATACGCAGTATTTT; j_gene: TRBJ2-3; abundance: -; d_gene: -; v_gene: TRBV12-3/TRBV12-4
CDR3aa: CASSMGQGETDTQYF; CDR3nt: TGTGCCAGCAGTATGGGACAGGGAGAGACAGATACGCAGTATTTT; j_gene: TRBJ2-3; abundance: -; d_gene: TRBD1; v_gene: TRBV6-2/TRBV6-3
CDR3aa: CSAPGGARTDTQYF; CDR3nt: TGCAGCGCCCCGGGGGGGGCCCGCACAGATACGCAGTATTTT; j_gene: TRBJ2-3; abundance: few; d_gene: TRBD2; v_gene: TRBV29-1
CDR3aa: CASSIFEGRELFF; CDR3nt: TGTGCCAGTAGTATATTCGAGGGCAGGGAGCTGTTTTTT; j_gene: TRBJ2-2; abundance: -; d_gene: -; v_gene: TRBV19
CDR3aa: CASSFREGLPDTQYF; CDR3nt: TGTGCCAGCAGCTTCCGGGAGGGCCTTCCAGATACGCAGTATTTT; j_gene: TRBJ2-3; abundance: few; d_gene: TRBD2; v_gene: TRBV7-8
CDR3aa: CSARGGRASYNEQFF; CDR3nt: TGCAGTGCTAGGGGAGGGAGGGCCAGTTACAATGAGCAGTTCTTC; j_gene: TRBJ2-1; abundance: few; d_gene: TRBD2; v_gene: TRBV20-1
CDR3aa: CASSLQGVVAYEQYF; CDR3nt: TGTGCCAGCAGTCTACAGGGGGTAGTGGCCTACGAGCAGTACTTC; j_gene: TRBJ2-7; abundance: -; d_gene: TRBD1; v_gene: TRBV12-3/TRBV12-4
CDR3aa: CASSHLAGGDTDTQYF; CDR3nt: TGTGCCAGCAGCCATCTAGCGGGTGGAGACACAGATACGCAGTATTTT; j_gene: TRBJ2-3; abundance: -; d_gene: TRBD2; v_gene: TRBV7-9
CDR3aa: CASSLVGQRNNQPQHF; CDR3nt: TGTGCCAGCAGCTTAGTTGGCCAGAGGAACAATCAGCCCCAGCATTTT; j_gene: TRBJ1-5; abundance: -; d_gene: -; v_gene: TRBV7-9
CDR3aa: CASTEVYNSPLHF; CDR3nt: TGTGCCAGCACCGAGGTCTATAATTCACCCCTCCACTTT; j_gene: TRBJ1-6; abundance: once; d_gene: -; v_gene: TRBV6-2/TRBV6-3
CDR3aa: CASRKGGPTDTQYF; CDR3nt: TGTGCCAGCAGGAAAGGGGGGCCCACAGATACGCAGTATTTT; j_gene: TRBJ2-3; abundance: -; d_gene: -; v_gene: TRBV6-2/TRBV6-3
CDR3aa: CASSYRGRTYYEQYF; CDR3nt: TGTGCCAGCAGTTATCGGGGCAGAACTTACTACGAGCAGTACTTC; j_gene: TRBJ2-7; abundance: once; d_gene: -; v_gene: TRBV11-2
CDR3aa: CSVEGESGRIQETQYF; CDR3nt: TGCAGCGTTGAAGGGGAAAGCGGGAGGATCCAAGAGACCCAGTACTTC; j_gene: TRBJ2-5; abundance: -; d_gene: TRBD2; v_gene: TRBV29-1
CDR3aa: CASSADRGPPYEQYF; CDR3nt: TGTGCCAGCAGCGCCGACAGGGGGCCTCCCTACGAGCAGTACTTC; j_gene: TRBJ2-7; abundance: few; d_gene: TRBD1; v_gene: TRBV9
CDR3aa: CASTPSRGQETQYF; CDR3nt: TGTGCCAGCACCCCGTCTCGGGGACAAGAGACCCAGTACTTC; j_gene: TRBJ2-5; abundance: few; d_gene: -; v_gene: TRBV7-2
CDR3aa: CASSPPTGPLYNEQYF; CDR3nt: TGTGCCAGCTCACCACCTACAGGGCCTCTCTACAATGAGCAGTACTTC; j_gene: TRBJ2-5; abundance: -; d_gene: -; v_gene: TRBV18
CDR3aa: CASRRTRGTGANYGYTF; CDR3nt: TGTGCCAGCAGAAGAACCCGTGGGACAGGGGCTAACTATGGCTACACCTTC; j_gene: TRBJ1-2; abundance: -; d_gene: TRBD1; v_gene: TRBV12-3/TRBV12-4
CDR3aa: CASITGTTSSEQYF; CDR3nt: TGTGCCAGCATTACCGGGACAACGTCCTCCGAGCAGTACTTC; j_gene: TRBJ2-7; abundance: -; d_gene: -; v_gene: TRBV6-4
CDR3aa: CATSRDSGQLNTEAFF; CDR3nt: TGTGCCACCAGCAGAGATTCAGGACAGTTGAACACTGAAGCTTTCTTT; j_gene: TRBJ1-1; abundance: -; d_gene: -; v_gene: TRBV15
CDR3aa: CSVLGQGGANTEAFF; CDR3nt: TGCAGCGTTTTAGGGCAGGGCGGGGCGAACACTGAAGCTTTCTTT; j_gene: TRBJ1-1; abundance: -; d_gene: -; v_gene: TRBV29-1
CDR3aa: CASNLRGRRETQYF; CDR3nt: TGTGCCAGCAACCTTAGGGGACGGAGGGAGACCCAGTACTTC; j_gene: TRBJ2-5; abundance: -; d_gene: -; v_gene: TRBV7-9
CDR3aa: CASSVGLFGVGTQYF; CDR3nt: TGTGCCAGCAGTGTTGGACTATTCGGGGTAGGTACGCAGTATTTT; j_gene: TRBJ2-3; abundance: -; d_gene: -; v_gene: TRBV25-1
CDR3aa: CASSPVAGGNYEQYF; CDR3nt: TGTGCCAGCTCACCGGTAGCGGGAGGTAATTACGAGCAGTACTTC; j_gene: TRBJ2-7; abundance: -; d_gene: TRBD2; v_gene: TRBV18
CDR3aa: CAIKLGQEYNEQFF; CDR3nt: TGTGCCATCAAACTGGGACAGGAGTACAATGAGCAGTTCTTC; j_gene: TRBJ2-1; abundance: once; d_gene: TRBD1; v_gene: TRBV10-3
CDR3aa: CASSQESSLAGELFF; CDR3nt: TGCGCCAGCAGCCAAGAGAGTTCCCTCGCTGGGGAGCTGTTTTTT; j_gene: TRBJ2-2; abundance: few; d_gene: -; v_gene: TRBV4-3
CDR3aa: CASRNRAEQYF; CDR3nt: TGTGCCAGCAGGAACAGGGCCGAGCAGTACTTC; j_gene: TRBJ2-7; abundance: -; d_gene: -; v_gene: TRBV12-3/TRBV12-4
CDR3aa: CASSPKPPGTPTEAFF; CDR3nt: TGTGCCAGCAGCCCTAAGCCCCCGGGGACACCAACTGAAGCTTTCTTT; j_gene: TRBJ1-1; abundance: -; d_gene: -; v_gene: TRBV11-2
CDR3aa: CSGGGGLAGTYEQYF; CDR3nt: TGCAGCGGGGGAGGGGGACTAGCGGGAACCTACGAGCAGTACTTC; j_gene: TRBJ2-7; abundance: few; d_gene: TRBD2; v_gene: TRBV29-1
CDR3aa: CASSLRGQNTEAFF; CDR3nt: TGTGCCAGCAGCTTAAGGGGGCAGAACACTGAAGCTTTCTTT; j_gene: TRBJ1-1; abundance: few; d_gene: TRBD1; v_gene: TRBV7-2
CDR3aa: CASSLAAMGDSYNEQFF; CDR3nt: TGTGCCAGCAGCTTAGCGGCCATGGGCGACTCCTACAATGAGCAGTTCTTC; j_gene: TRBJ2-1; abundance: -; d_gene: -; v_gene: TRBV7-8
CDR3aa: CSGGLGAGRYGYTF; CDR3nt: TGCAGCGGCGGTTTGGGGGCGGGACGTTATGGCTACACCTTC; j_gene: TRBJ1-2; abundance: -; d_gene: -; v_gene: TRBV29-1
CDR3aa: CASSTYRARSTNEKLFF; CDR3nt: TGTGCCAGCAGCACCTACAGGGCGCGGTCTACTAATGAAAAACTGTTTTTT; j_gene: TRBJ1-4; abundance: -; d_gene: -; v_gene: TRBV21-1
CDR3aa: CASSLVVAGATGELFF; CDR3nt: TGTGCCAGCAGCTTGGTGGTAGCGGGAGCCACCGGGGAGCTGTTTTTT; j_gene: TRBJ2-2; abundance: -; d_gene: TRBD2; v_gene: TRBV5-5
CDR3aa: CSASVMNTEAFF; CDR3nt: TGCAGTGCTAGTGTAATGAACACTGAAGCTTTCTTT; j_gene: TRBJ1-1; abundance: once; d_gene: -; v_gene: TRBV20-1
CDR3aa: CSAGQGETYEQYF; CDR3nt: TGCAGCGCTGGACAGGGGGAAACCTACGAGCAGTACTTC; j_gene: TRBJ2-7; abundance: -; d_gene: TRBD1; v_gene: TRBV29-1
CDR3aa: CACSLTSGSFSEQYF; CDR3nt: TGTGCCTGCAGCTTAACTAGCGGGAGTTTTTCCGAGCAGTACTTC; j_gene: TRBJ2-7; abundance: -; d_gene: TRBD2; v_gene: TRBV7-3
CDR3aa: CASSLEDRRSRRNNEQFF; CDR3nt: TGTGCCAGCAGCTTAGAGGATCGCCGGAGCAGGAGGAACAATGAGCAGTTCTTC; j_gene: TRBJ2-1; abundance: -; d_gene: -; v_gene: TRBV7-2
CDR3aa: CASSQEGTSGNEWETQYF; CDR3nt: TGCGCCAGCAGCCAAGAAGGGACTAGCGGGAATGAATGGGAGACCCAGTACTTC; j_gene: TRBJ2-5; abundance: -; d_gene: TRBD2; v_gene: TRBV4-1
CDR3aa: CASSFPHGWEAVLDEQYF; CDR3nt: TGTGCCAGCAGTTTCCCCCACGGCTGGGAGGCCGTTTTGGACGAGCAGTACTTC; j_gene: TRBJ2-7; abundance: -; d_gene: -; v_gene: TRBV28
CDR3aa: CSAREASGRHGEQFF; CDR3nt: TGCAGTGCTAGAGAGGCTAGCGGGAGGCACGGTGAGCAGTTCTTC; j_gene: TRBJ2-1; abundance: -; d_gene: TRBD2; v_gene: TRBV20-1
CDR3aa: CASSPRQGMKNEQFF; CDR3nt: TGTGCCAGCAGTCCAAGACAGGGAATGAAGAATGAGCAGTTCTTC; j_gene: TRBJ2-1; abundance: -; d_gene: TRBD1; v_gene: TRBV27
CDR3aa: CASSFGLAGDGETQYF; CDR3nt: TGTGCCAGCAGCTTTGGACTAGCGGGAGACGGAGAGACCCAGTACTTC; j_gene: TRBJ2-5; abundance: -; d_gene: TRBD2; v_gene: TRBV7-6
CDR3aa: CASRAGLAGQTQYF; CDR3nt: TGTGCCAGCAGAGCCGGACTAGCGGGTCAGACCCAGTACTTC; j_gene: TRBJ2-5; abundance: -; d_gene: TRBD2; v_gene: TRBV27
CDR3aa: CASSLYPGHLLAGEVDTQYF; CDR3nt: TGCGCCAGCAGCTTGTATCCGGGACACTTACTAGCGGGAGAAGTAGATACGCAGTATTTT; j_gene: TRBJ2-3; abundance: -; d_gene: TRBD2; v_gene: TRBV5-1